This record looks at one T cell receptor beta chain sequence and its context. The antigen is undetermined. These data originate in a study of early T cells in non-severe SARS-CoV-2 infection. Study overall: Bulk RNA from unsorted whole blood was sequenced; chains were unpaired.

Study-wide results and limits: A preference for anti-spike CD8 responses marked VDJdb matching, which missed private and CD4 specificities.

The ends were cut back, 6 bases at V and 5 bases at J, with 10 bases in the middle. The CDR3 totals 12 residues. Germline V gene data show CDR1 as SQVTM and CDR2 as ANQGSEA. Researchers tagged individual cDNA molecules with unique molecular identifiers. In TCRdb, the 5' RACE reads were re-called with MiXCR into one record per CDR3 protein. The repertoire has some 80,000 distinct CDR3 sequences, about an eighth of them found once; the top ten carry approximately 3.6%. This chain connects TRBV29-1 to TRBJ2-2; D ambiguous. The TCR comes from an adult who was a healthcare worker with PCR-confirmed SARS-CoV-2 infection or an uninfected control (not recorded which). The sequencing sample was made of whole blood. The CDR3 reads CSVHSDTGELFF. The CDR3 DNA sequence: TGCAGCGTACACAGCGATACCGGGGAGCTGTTTTTT.